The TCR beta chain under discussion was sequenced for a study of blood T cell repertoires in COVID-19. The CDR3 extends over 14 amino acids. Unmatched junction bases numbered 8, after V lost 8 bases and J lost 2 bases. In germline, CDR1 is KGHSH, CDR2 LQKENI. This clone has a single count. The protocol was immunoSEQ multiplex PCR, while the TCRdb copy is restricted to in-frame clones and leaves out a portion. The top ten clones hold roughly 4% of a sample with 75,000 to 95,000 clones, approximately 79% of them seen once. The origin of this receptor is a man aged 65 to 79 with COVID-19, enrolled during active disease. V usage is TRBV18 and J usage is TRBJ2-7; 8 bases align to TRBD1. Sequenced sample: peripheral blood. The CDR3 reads CASQQTQGAYEQYF. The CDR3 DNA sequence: TGTGCCAGCCAACAGACACAGGGGGCCTACGAGCAGTACTTC.